These 30 T cell receptor beta chains share one sample of origin, sequenced in a study of early T cells in non-severe SARS-CoV-2 infection. TCRdb analysed the 5' RACE reads with MiXCR anew, one entry per CDR3 protein. The data contain some 66,000 distinct CDR3 sequences, approximately 13% of them seen just once; the ten biggest clones take up 5.2%. The sequencing input was whole blood. The source is an adult who was a healthcare worker with PCR-confirmed SARS-CoV-2 infection or an uninfected control (not recorded which).

V gene TRBV9 combines with J gene TRBJ2-3; no clear D. V was trimmed by 1 base and J by 4 bases, leaving 10 bases between them. The CDR3 has 14 amino acids. Germline V lookup: CDR1 SGDLS, CDR2 YYNGEE. The CDR3 DNA reads as TGTGCCAGCAGCGTATTAATGGAGCCAGATACGCAGTATTTT. This translates into CASSVLMEPDTQYF.

This clonotype has a handful of counts. The V gene is TRBV6-2 or TRBV6-3, the J gene TRBJ1-1; 8 bases map to TRBD1. The CDR3 has 15 amino acids. Trimming took 2 bases from V and 11 from J; bases not matched to a gene: 13. Per the germline V gene, CDR1 is MNHEY and CDR2 is SVGEGT. CDR3 in DNA: TGTGCCAGCAGTTACCCGACAGGGGTTCGGCGTGGTGCTTTCTTT. Its protein is CASSYPTGVRRGAFF.

This clonotype has at least ten counts. V and J are TRBV20-1 and TRBJ2-5, with D perhaps matching TRBD1 (6 bases). V gave up 4 bases and J gave up 2 bases, with 11 bases separating them. Germline V gives CDR1 DFQATT, CDR2 SNEGSKA (reference sequence). This CDR3 is built from 13 residues. The CDR3 nucleotides are TGCAGTGCTACCTCCGACAGGCAAGAGACCCAGTACTTC. This sequence encodes CSATSDRQETQYF.

This clonotype was seen many times. The chain recombines TRBV6-2 or TRBV6-3 with TRBJ2-3, with 11 bases aligning to TRBD2. V lost 7 bases to trimming and J lost 1 base; unmatched junction nucleotides: 1. The CDR3 runs 14 residues. CDR1 and CDR2 (germline): MNHEY, SVGEGT. CDR3 region: CASKLAGGTDTQYF. CDR3 nucleotides: TGTGCCAGCAAACTAGCGGGAGGCACAGATACGCAGTATTTT.

This clonotype was seen at least ten times. This chain joins TRBV5-1 and TRBJ2-3; possibly TRBD2 for D (5 bases). V was trimmed by 5 bases and J by 4 bases, leaving 14 bases between them. This CDR3 has 14 amino acids. Per the germline V gene, CDR1 is SGHRS and CDR2 is YFSETQ. The CDR3 DNA is TGCGCCAGCAGACCTGCTACTAGTCCAGATACGCAGTATTTT. It encodes CASRPATSPDTQYF.

CDR3 sequence: CASSLDGNVAYEQYF. The CDR3 DNA reads TGTGCCAGCAGCTTGGATGGGAACGTAGCCTACGAGCAGTACTTC. The chain carries TRBV5-4 and TRBJ2-7; D not resolved. The CDR3 loop spans 15 amino acids. Trimming removed 0 bases at V and 2 bases at J, with 12 bases between. Germline V gene sequence: CDR1 SGHNT, CDR2 YYREEE (reference sequence). The full variable domain, with the rest looked up from reference TRBV5-4 and TRBJ2-7, is ETGVTQSPTHLIKTRGQQVTLRCSSQSGHNTVSWYQQALGQGPQFIFQYYREEENGRGNFPPRFSGLQFPNYSSELNVNALELDDSALYLCASSLDGNVAYEQYFGPGTRLTVT.

The table lists this clonotype with a few counts. J is TRBJ1-1 and V is TRBV7-3; 10 bases fit TRBD1. Per germline, CDR1 SGHTA and CDR2 FQGTGA. The CDR3 has 16 amino acids. Unmatched junction bases numbered 9, after V lost 5 bases and J lost 3 bases. CDR3 in amino acids: CASSPGTGAWDTEAFF. CDR3 nucleotide sequence: TGTGCCAGCAGCCCAGGGACAGGGGCGTGGGACACTGAAGCTTTCTTT.

V is TRBV29-1 and J is TRBJ2-5, with 7 bases matching TRBD2. The germline V gene has CDR1 SQVTM and CDR2 ANQGSEA. Losses at the gene ends were 7 bases for V and 5 bases for J; bases not matched to a gene: 7. CDR3 length: 12 residues. This CDR3 reads CSGYTGGETQYF. Written as DNA, the CDR3 is TGCAGCGGTTACACGGGAGGTGAGACCCAGTACTTC.

CDR3 nucleotides: TGTGCTAGCGGGAGGGAGACTAGTCCCTACAATGAGCAGTTCTTC. Translated, it gives CASGRETSPYNEQFF. The V call is TRBV12-5, the J call TRBJ2-1; 8 positions match TRBD2. In germline, CDR1 is LGHNT, CDR2 FRNRAP. This CDR3 is 15 amino acids long. J was trimmed by 2 bases and V by 9 bases; bases with no gene match: 9.

Ten or more counts support this clonotype. This chain links TRBV20-1 with TRBJ2-1; 9 bases fit TRBD2. In germline, CDR1 is DFQATT, CDR2 SNEGSKA (reference sequence). The J segment lost 5 bases and the V segment lost 6 bases, leaving 2 bases of the junction unmatched. The CDR3 has 12 residues. The CDR3: CSAAGGNNEQFF. CDR3 nucleotide sequence: TGCAGTGCAGCGGGAGGAAACAATGAGCAGTTCTTC.

This clonotype was detected many times. V is TRBV7-3 and J is TRBJ2-5; D possibly corresponds to TRBD1 (5 bases). Germline V lookup: CDR1 SGHTA, CDR2 FQGTGA. V was shortened by 5 bases and J by 5 bases, with 24 bases between the two germline ends. The CDR3 loop spans 17 amino acids. The CDR3 is CASSLRPGMAGRETQYF. CDR3 in DNA: TGTGCCAGCAGCCTACGCCCCGGAATGGCAGGGCGGGAGACCCAGTACTTC. The full variable domain, completed using reference TRBV7-3 and TRBJ2-5, is GAGVSQTPSNKVTEKGKYVELRCDPISGHTALYWYRQSLGQGPEFLIYFQGTGAADDSGLPNDRFFAVRPEGSVSTLKIQRTERGDSAVYLCASSLRPGMAGRETQYFGPGTRLLVL.

This clonotype was observed many times. The chain employs TRBV6-6 and TRBJ2-7; 7 positions match TRBD1. Looked up from germline, CDR1 is MNHNY and CDR2 is SVGAGI (reference sequence). Trimming at V came to 5 bases and at J to 11 bases, leaving 12 bases not matched to a gene. The CDR3 is 13 amino acids. The CDR3 DNA follows: TGTGCCAGCAGTCCCGGGACAGAGGGTTCGAAGTACTTC. This translates into CASSPGTEGSKYF.

Only a few counts were recorded for this clonotype. V and J are TRBV6-2 or TRBV6-3 and TRBJ2-7; D tentatively fits TRBD1 or TRBD2 (5 bases each). Germline V gene sequence: CDR1 MNHEY, CDR2 SVGEGT. The CDR3 runs 13 residues. Trimming took off 7 bases at V and 7 bases at J, with 17 bases between the two ends. Here the CDR3 reads CASTRDLWGEQYF. The CDR3 DNA reads as TGTGCCAGCACCCGGGACCTCTGGGGTGAGCAGTACTTC.

This clonotype appeared a few times. The chain links TRBV5-5 to TRBJ2-3; TRBD2 is a possible D gene (6 bases). CDR1 and CDR2 (germline): SGHKS, YYEKEE (reference sequence). V was clipped by 3 bases and J by 2 bases, with 13 bases between them. The CDR3 consists of 15 residues. The CDR3 coding sequence is TGTGCCAGCAGCTCCCGGGGGACCCCCACAGATACGCAGTATTTT. It is translated as CASSSRGTPTDTQYF.

This clonotype was seen repeatedly, ten times or more. The V and J genes are TRBV28 and TRBJ2-4; a possible D gene is TRBD2 (6 bases). The CDR3 length is 17 residues. Germline CDR1 reads MDHEN; CDR2 reads SYDVKM. Trimming removed 5 bases at V and 0 bases at J, with 17 bases between. DNA of the CDR3: TGTGCCAGCAGTACACCGGGACTCGGCATAGCCAAAAACATTCAGTACTTC. Translating it yields CASSTPGLGIAKNIQYF.

CDR3 in DNA: TGCGCCAGCAGCTTGGACCGAGGAGGCTCCTATAATTCACCCCTCCACTTT. Its translation: CASSLDRGGSYNSPLHF. V gene TRBV5-1 combines with J gene TRBJ1-6; D is undetermined. Germline V CDR1 and CDR2: SGHRS, YFSETQ. V was shortened by 0 bases and J by 0 bases, with 10 bases between the two germline ends. This CDR3 spans 17 amino acids. The full variable domain, completed using reference TRBV5-1 and TRBJ1-6, is KAGVTQTPRYLIKTRGQQVTLSCSPISGHRSVSWYQQTPGQGLQFLFEYFSETQRNKGNFPGRFSGRQFSNSRSEMNVSTLELGDSALYLCASSLDRGGSYNSPLHFGNGTRLTVT.

This clonotype was counted many times. The chain carries TRBV7-9 and TRBJ1-6; a weak D match, TRBD1 (6 bases). The CDR3 runs to 15 residues. Germline CDR1 and CDR2: SEHNR and FQNEAQ (reference sequence). V lost 5 bases to trimming and J lost 7 bases, with 15 bases between them. The CDR3 DNA reads as TGTGCCAGCAGCCCGAGGGGGGGAAGGAATTCACCCCTCCACTTT. Amino acids: CASSPRGGRNSPLHF.

This clonotype was seen a handful of times. V and J are TRBV7-6 and TRBJ1-2; no reliable D call. Between the trimmed V and J ends, which lost 1 base and 1 base, there was a span of 10 bases. This CDR3 contains 15 residues. The germline V gene has CDR1 SGHVS and CDR2 FNYEAQ. CDR3 residues: CASSLGEPLNYGYTF. CDR3 coding DNA: TGTGCCAGCAGCTTAGGGGAACCCCTTAACTATGGCTACACCTTC.

The V and J genes are TRBV6-1 and TRBJ2-4; D ambiguous. Germline CDR1 reads MNHNS; CDR2 reads SASEGT. V was cut by 6 bases and J by 0 bases, with 9 bases left in between. The length of the CDR3 is 14 residues. CDR3 region: CASRVLSAKNIQYF. Written as DNA, the CDR3 is TGTGCCAGCAGAGTGCTCTCAGCCAAAAACATTCAGTACTTC.

CDR3 bases: TGTGCCAGCAGGAGGAACTATAATGAAAAACTGTTTTTT. Its protein product is CASRRNYNEKLFF. This sequence joins TRBV12-3 or TRBV12-4 and TRBJ1-4; D is ambiguous. The length of the CDR3 is 13 residues. V shed 6 bases and J shed 4 bases, with 9 bases lying between them.

This clonotype has a count of ten or more. The V call is TRBV6-2 or TRBV6-3, the J call TRBJ2-1; tentatively, D is TRBD2 (6 bases). This CDR3 has 17 amino acids. Trimming shortened V by 0 bases and J by 4 bases, and 16 bases separated the two germline ends. Germline V gene data show CDR1 as MNHEY and CDR2 as SVGEGT. CDR3 residues: CASSYSKGASAYNEQFF. Here the CDR3 DNA reads TGTGCCAGCAGTTACTCGAAAGGGGCTAGCGCTTACAATGAGCAGTTCTTC.

The chain carries TRBV9 and TRBJ2-7; TRBD2 matches 9 bases. V lost 4 bases and J lost 7; bases outside the gene matches: 12. Germline V lookup: CDR1 SGDLS, CDR2 YYNGEE. The CDR3 sequence is 15 residues long. As DNA, the CDR3 is TGTGCCAGCAGCCCCCAAGCCGGGACTAGCTTGGAGCAGTACTTC. It is translated as CASSPQAGTSLEQYF.

This clonotype was seen a handful of times. The V call is TRBV20-1, the J call TRBJ1-1; D possibly corresponds to TRBD1 (6 bases). CDR1 DFQATT and CDR2 SNEGSKA come from the germline V gene (reference sequence). The CDR3 contains 12 residues. Trimming stripped 6 bases from V and 5 bases from J, with 13 bases between. The CDR3 loop reads CSARDRTTEAFF. The CDR3 DNA follows: TGCAGTGCACGTGACAGGACAACTGAAGCTTTCTTT.

This clonotype was recorded many times. This chain joins TRBV29-1 and TRBJ2-5; D uncertain. V was trimmed by 5 bases and J by 4 bases, leaving 8 bases between them. This CDR3 has 11 residues. CDR1 is SQVTM, CDR2 ANQGSEA, per germline. CDR3 sequence (DNA): TGCAGCGTTCTCCTCGGAGAGACCCAGTACTTC. The encoded protein is CSVLLGETQYF.

This clonotype was counted a few times. The chain employs TRBV11-2 and TRBJ2-7; the match to TRBD2 covers 9 bases. The germline V gene has CDR1 SGHAT and CDR2 FQNNGV. V lost 4 bases, J lost 6 bases, and 10 bases stayed unmatched. CDR3 length: 15 residues. CDR3 region: CASSSSGLAPSEQYF. The CDR3 DNA reads as TGTGCCAGCAGCTCCTCAGGACTAGCGCCTTCCGAGCAGTACTTC.

This chain connects TRBV10-3 to TRBJ2-1; D is undetermined. Per germline, CDR1 ENHRY and CDR2 SYGVKD. The CDR3 contains 12 residues. V was trimmed by 2 bases and J by 3 bases, leaving 2 bases between them. The CDR3 here is CAISEGYNEQFF. CDR3 DNA: TGTGCCATCAGTGAGGGCTACAATGAGCAGTTCTTC.

This clonotype has at least ten counts. This rearrangement joins TRBV27 to TRBJ2-3, with D uncertain. Trimming removed 9 bases from V and 4 bases from J, with 8 bases in between. Germline lookup yields CDR1 MNHEY and CDR2 SMNVEV (reference sequence). CDR3 length: 11 residues. CDR3 nucleotide sequence: TGTGCCAGTCTTTTGGCAGATACGCAGTATTTT. This codes for CASLLADTQYF.

This clonotype was recorded a few times. The rearrangement joins TRBV7-2 to TRBJ2-3; no clear D gene. The V gene lost 4 bases and the J gene lost 1 base, with 3 bases spanning the gap. Germline loops: CDR1 SGHTA, CDR2 FQGNSA. The CDR3 runs to 12 residues. The CDR3 sequence is CASSWGTDTQYF. CDR3 DNA: TGTGCCAGCAGCTGGGGCACAGATACGCAGTATTTT.

The chain uses TRBV3-1 and TRBJ2-7; no reliable D call. Germline-derived CDR1 and CDR2 are LGHDT and YNNKEL (reference sequence). The CDR3 consists of 12 residues. Trimming removed 1 base at V and 3 bases at J, with 4 bases between. Written as DNA, the CDR3 is TGTGCCAGCAGCCAAGGACTCTACGAGCAGTACTTC. Its protein product is CASSQGLYEQYF.

The V call is TRBV27, the J call TRBJ2-1, with TRBD1 matching 8 bases. The germline V gene has CDR1 MNHEY and CDR2 SMNVEV (reference sequence). The CDR3 extends over 14 amino acids. The J segment lost 5 bases and the V segment lost 6 bases, leaving 6 bases of the junction unmatched. The CDR3 nucleotides are TGTGCCAGCAGGGCAGGGGGCGTAAACAATGAGCAGTTCTTC. Its protein is CASRAGGVNNEQFF.